This TCR beta chain stems from a study of T cells expressing NK-cell markers. Across the whole study: Sorted CD3+CD56+NKG2C+, CD3+CD56+NKG2C- and CD3+CD56-NKG2C+ T-cell subsets were beta-chain profiled. Eight donors were sequenced, of whom seven were HCMV-seropositive, while the remaining one was HCMV-seronegative. Study-level findings and limits: In a group of several donors, dominant NKG2C+ clonotypes represented roughly 1.0-7.0% of CD8+ T cells.

CDR1 and CDR2 from the germline V gene are MNHEY and SVGAGI. The CDR3 has 15 residues. Points on this clonotype: Its target is unknown.

Generation of TCR beta cDNA was performed by 5'RACE template switching incorporating UMIs. Reprocessing the 5' RACE reads, TCRdb reports a single entry for every CDR3 protein and omits DNA. The sample data list roughly 390,000 distinct CDR3 sequences. This chain links TRBV6-5 with TRBJ1-4; TCRdb outputs TRBD1, but without DNA this stays unchecked. The sequenced material came from blood T cells: a sorted CD56 or NKG2C T cell subset, CD4+ or CD8+ T cells, or bulk PBMC T cells (not recorded which). The TCR was taken from a man aged 18 to 69 in good health. This chain's CDR3 is CASSYQGARDEKLFF.